The 24 T cell receptor beta chains reported below all come from one sample, sequenced in a study of T cell clonality in common variable immunodeficiency. Some clones are missing from TCRdb's copy, which holds only in-frame ones; the method was immunoSEQ multiplex PCR. The table lists 42,000 or so clones, with no singletons. The source material was peripheral blood mononuclear cells. These receptors all stem from a person between 18 and 75 years old in good health.

This clone has at least ten counts. The read is 3 residues too short to cover the CDR3 end, so that end is filled in from the germline J gene. This chain connects TRBV29-1 to TRBJ2-7, with 8 positions matching TRBD1. The CDR3 spans 11 residues. Germline V gene sequence: CDR1 SQVTM, CDR2 ANQGSEA. With 5 bases clipped from V and 5 bases from J, the junction kept 2 bases outside the gene matches. The CDR3 spells CSVPGGNEQYF. The sequenced part of the CDR3 DNA is TGCAGCGTTCCAGGGGGCAACGAG.

The sample holds many counts of this clone. The CDR3 end is not reached by the read, which stops 3 residues before it; the germline J gene fills it in. This sequence joins TRBV30 and TRBJ2-5; the D is unclear. Per germline, CDR1 GTSNPN and CDR2 SVGIG (reference sequence). The CDR3 has 11 amino acids. V dropped 3 bases and J dropped 5 bases, with 7 bases sitting between them. The part of the CDR3 DNA that was read is TGTGCCTGGAGCGCTCGGGAGACC. Protein product: CAWSARET. The whole CDR3 is CAWSARETQYF.

This clone was counted at least ten times. The read gets to within 3 residues of the CDR3 end, and the germline J gene fills in the rest. This chain uses TRBV7-8 with TRBJ2-5; D remains unclear. The CDR3 length is 14 residues. Per the germline V gene, CDR1 is SGHVS and CDR2 is FQNEAQ. Trimming removed 5 bases at V and 1 base at J, with 11 bases between. CDR3 loop: CASSPRRSQETQYF. The DNA read from the CDR3 is TGTGCCAGCAGCCCCAGGCGCAGCCAAGAGACC.

This clone appeared many times. Read data end 3 residues before the CDR3 end; the end is taken from the germline J gene. The chain employs TRBV28 and TRBJ2-7; weak D call: TRBD1 (6 bases). CDR1 and CDR2 (germline): MDHEN, SYDVKM. The V end lost 7 bases, the J end lost 6 bases, and 19 bases lay between the germline ends. This CDR3 spans 14 amino acids. The CDR3 reads CASIPNSRGREQYF. CDR3 DNA, as far as it was read: TGTGCCAGCATCCCCAACAGCAGGGGTCGCGAG.

In its sample, this clone was seen many times. The read comes to an end 3 residues before the CDR3 does, leaving the germline J gene to fill in the end. This chain links TRBV5-1 with TRBJ2-5; TRBD1 matches at 10 bases. Trimming at V came to 5 bases and at J to 2 bases, leaving 3 bases not matched to a gene. In germline, CDR1 is SGHRS, CDR2 YFSETQ. The CDR3 runs to 14 residues. CDR3 in amino acids: CASRPDRGQETQYF. Incomplete CDR3 DNA: TGCGCCAGCAGGCCGGACAGGGGGCAAGAGACC.

The table lists this clone with many counts. The read ends 3 residues early relative to the CDR3; the germline J gene fills the gap. V and J are TRBV6-2 or TRBV6-3 and TRBJ1-4, with TRBD1 matching over 7 bases. Trimming at V came to 4 bases and at J to 4 bases, leaving 6 bases not matched to a gene. Looked up from germline, CDR1 is MNHEY and CDR2 is SVGEGT. The CDR3 extends over 15 amino acids. The CDR3 is CASSWRTGLNEKLFF. Incomplete CDR3 DNA: TGTGCCAGCAGTTGGAGGACAGGACTTAATGAAAAA.

This clone has at least ten counts. A read error may produce the germline difference seen at one junction end. The read falls 3 residues short of the CDR3 end, and the missing part is taken from the germline J gene. The chain links TRBV7-7 to TRBJ2-1; TRBD2 agrees at 11 bases. This CDR3 is built from 18 residues. Germline V lookup: CDR1 SSHAT, CDR2 FNYEAQ (reference sequence). The part of the CDR3 DNA that was read is TGTGCTAGCAGTCCTTTAATCTCGACTAGCGGGATTAACAATGAG. Protein sequence: CASSPLISTSGINNE. In full, the CDR3 reads CASSPLISTSGINNEQFF.

Ten or more counts support this clone. The CDR3 end is not reached by the read, which stops 3 residues before it; the germline J gene fills it in. The V gene is TRBV30, the J gene TRBJ2-3; 10 bases line up with TRBD1. The CDR3 runs 16 residues. The V and J ends lost 1 base and 3 bases, in that order; junction bases with no gene match: 7. CDR1 GTSNPN and CDR2 SVGIG come from the germline V gene (reference sequence). The sequenced CDR3 bases are TGTGCCTGGAGTGGACAGGGGGCTTGGGAAACAGATACG. This codes for CAWSGQGAWETDT. The entire CDR3 protein reads CAWSGQGAWETDTQYF.

This clone has only a few counts. The observed sequence ends 3 residues before the CDR3 terminus, with the missing tail filled in from the germline J gene. The chain employs TRBV7-9 and TRBJ2-7; D unclear. CDR3 length: 15 residues. V lost 5 bases and J lost 2, with 16 bases in between. CDR1 SEHNR and CDR2 FQNEAQ come from the germline V gene (reference sequence). The sequenced CDR3 bases are TGTGCCAGCAGCGTCTTCGGAGCAGGCGCCTACGAG. Translating it yields CASSVFGAGAYE. The entire CDR3 sequence reads CASSVFGAGAYEQYF.

This clone occurred a few times. The missing CDR3 end, 3 residues past where the read stops, is filled in from the germline J gene. The V gene is TRBV10-2, the J gene TRBJ2-1; 12 bases align to TRBD2. Looked up from germline, CDR1 is WSHSY and CDR2 is SAAADI. There are 16 residues in the CDR3. The V segment lost 4 bases and the J segment 7 bases; nucleotides outside the gene matches: 8. Partial CDR3 DNA: TGCGCCAGCAGTGGTATAAGACTAGCGGGAGATAATGAG. This sequence encodes CASSGIRLAGDNE. The full-length CDR3 reads as CASSGIRLAGDNEQFF.

This clone was recorded many times. The DNA ends 3 residues before the CDR3 does, and the rest of the CDR3 is filled in from the germline J gene. The gene calls are TRBV20-1 and TRBJ1-5; D uncertain. Germline CDR1 and CDR2: DFQATT and SNEGSKA (reference sequence). The CDR3 extends over 14 amino acids. With 3 bases removed from V and 4 bases from J, the gap between germline ends came to 13 bases. The CDR3: CSASGNYGNQPQHF. The CDR3 bases that were read are TGCAGTGCTAGCGGCAACTATGGGAATCAGCCC.

This clone was picked up many times. The CDR3 end is not reached by the read, which stops 3 residues before it; the germline J gene fills it in. The chain is built from TRBV5-1 and TRBJ2-1; 9 bases align to TRBD1. The CDR3 runs 15 residues. Losses at the gene ends were 4 bases for V and 6 bases for J; bases not matched to a gene: 8. Germline V lookup: CDR1 SGHRS, CDR2 YFSETQ. The CDR3 bases that were read are TGCGCCAGCAGCAGTACAGGGGGCAAGGGCAATGAG. It codes for CASSSTGGKGNE. The entire CDR3 sequence reads CASSSTGGKGNEQFF.

This clone was observed at least ten times. One end of the junction varies from germline; a read error may be responsible. The read ends 3 residues before the CDR3 terminus; that terminus is restored from the germline J gene. The V gene is TRBV5-1, the J gene TRBJ1-2, with D perhaps TRBD1 (6 bases). Germline V gene lookup returns CDR1 SGHRS and CDR2 YFSETQ. This CDR3 has 15 amino acids. The CDR3 DNA, read in part, is TGCGCCAGCAGATTGGGGGCAGGGAACAAGAATGGC. Protein product: CASRLGAGNKNG. The entire CDR3 protein reads CASRLGAGNKNGYTF.

This clone has a count of ten or more. The CDR3 end falls 3 residues outside the read, so it is completed with the germline J gene. This chain uses TRBV19 with TRBJ1-4; D is unclear. Germline assignment: CDR1 LNHDA and CDR2 SQIVND (reference sequence). This CDR3 is built from 16 residues. Trimming left V 9 bases short and J 4 bases short, with 21 bases between. The part of the CDR3 DNA that was read is TGTGCCAGCAAGTTTAGAGGCGGCAGTCTTAATGAAAAA. It translates to CASKFRGGSLNEK. The complete CDR3 reads CASKFRGGSLNEKLFF.

Only a few counts were recorded for this clone. The read stops 3 residues short of the end of the CDR3; the missing end is completed from the germline J gene. The chain employs TRBV2 and TRBJ1-1, with D perhaps TRBD1 (6 bases). CDR1 SNHLY and CDR2 FYNNEI come from the germline V gene. CDR3 length: 15 amino acids. The V gene lost 2 bases and the J gene lost 0 bases, with 10 bases spanning the gap. The DNA read from the CDR3 is TGTGCCAGCAGTGAACCTGGGACAATGAACACTGAA. Amino acids: CASSEPGTMNTE. In full, the CDR3 is CASSEPGTMNTEAFF. The complete variable domain, with remaining parts taken from reference TRBV2 and TRBJ1-1, reads EPEVTQTPSHQVTQMGQEVILRCVPISNHLYFYWYRQILGQKVEFLVSFYNNEISEKSEIFDDQFSVERPDGSNFTLKIRSTKLEDSAMYFCASSEPGTMNTEAFFGQGTRLTVV.

This clone was counted many times. The CDR3 extends 3 residues past the end of the read, so its final part is completed from the germline J gene. This rearrangement joins TRBV19 to TRBJ2-4; the D gene is possibly TRBD1 (5 bases). There are 12 residues in the CDR3. Per germline, CDR1 LNHDA and CDR2 SQIVND (reference sequence). Trimming took off 5 bases at V and 7 bases at J, with 9 bases between the two ends. Here the CDR3 reads CASSERGNIQYF. The DNA read from the CDR3 is TGTGCCAGTAGTGAAAGGGGCAACATT.

Many counts were recorded for this clone. The missing CDR3 end, 3 residues past where the read stops, is filled in from the germline J gene. V and J are TRBV20-1 and TRBJ2-1, with 11 nucleotides matching TRBD2. Germline V gives CDR1 DFQATT, CDR2 SNEGSKA (reference sequence). This CDR3 contains 14 residues. J was trimmed by 3 bases and V by 5 bases; bases with no gene match: 3. CDR3: CSASGLAVYNEQFF. The covered CDR3 bases are TGCAGTGCTTCGGGACTAGCGGTCTACAATGAG.

This clone has at least ten counts. The read is 3 residues too short to cover the CDR3 end, so that end is filled in from the germline J gene. The chain recombines TRBV30 with TRBJ2-7; D remains unclear. This CDR3 contains 13 residues. The germline CDR1 and CDR2 sequences are GTSNPN and SVGIG (reference sequence). The germline V and J ends were trimmed by 0 bases and 3 bases, with 9 bases remaining between them. CDR3 residues: CAWSVSPVYEQYF. CDR3 bases read: TGTGCCTGGAGTGTATCTCCCGTCTACGAG.

With respect to this clone: The read falls 3 residues short of the CDR3 end, and the missing part is taken from the germline J gene. The gene calls are TRBV30 and TRBJ2-4, with D possibly matching TRBD2 (7 bases). The CDR3 totals 14 residues. The germline gives CDR1 GTSNPN, CDR2 SVGIG (reference sequence). The part of the CDR3 DNA that was read is TGTGCCTGGAGTCACGCGGGGGCAGTCTATGGT. It is translated as CAWSHAGAVYG. The whole CDR3 protein reads CAWSHAGAVYGQYF.

This clone was seen at least ten times. The observed sequence ends 3 residues before the CDR3 terminus, with the missing tail filled in from the germline J gene. The chain links TRBV7-2 to TRBJ1-5, with no clear D. The germline V and J ends were trimmed by 5 bases and 3 bases, with 11 bases remaining between them. Per the germline V gene, CDR1 is SGHTA and CDR2 is FQGNSA. CDR3 length: 14 amino acids. The sequenced part of the CDR3 DNA is TGTGCCAGCAGCCAGGAGAGTTCCAATCAGCCC. Amino acids: CASSQESSNQP. The entire CDR3 reads CASSQESSNQPQHF.

This clone was recorded many times. The read falls 3 residues short of the CDR3 end, and the missing part is taken from the germline J gene. V is TRBV19 and J is TRBJ1-2, with D possibly matching TRBD1 (6 bases). CDR1 is LNHDA, CDR2 SQIVND, per germline (reference sequence). The CDR3 is 13 amino acids. V lost 6 bases to trimming and J lost 4 bases, with 12 bases between them. The sequenced part of the CDR3 DNA is TGTGCCAGTAGGAAGGACAGACTCTATGGC. Its translation: CASRKDRLYG. The complete CDR3 protein is CASRKDRLYGYTF.

The sample holds many counts of this clone. The read halts 3 residues ahead of the CDR3 end, with the missing end drawn from the germline J gene. This sequence joins TRBV19 and TRBJ2-1; 14 bases match TRBD2. The germline V gene has CDR1 LNHDA and CDR2 SQIVND (reference sequence). Trimming at V came to 3 bases and at J to 6 bases, leaving 4 bases not matched to a gene. The CDR3 totals 16 residues. The CDR3 sequence: CASSMTSGRAVNEQFF. Partial CDR3 DNA: TGTGCCAGTAGTATGACTAGCGGGAGGGCCGTCAATGAG.

This clone was observed at least ten times. CDR3 region: CASSQRTSGTGELFF. Partial CDR3 DNA: TGTGCCAGCAGCCAACGGACTAGCGGGACCGGGGAG. This chain joins TRBV5-4 and TRBJ2-2; 11 bases line up with TRBD2. The read is 3 residues too short to cover the CDR3 end, so that end is filled in from the germline J gene. Trimming removed 4 bases from V and 5 bases from J; junction bases left unmatched: 4. Germline CDR1 is SGHNT and CDR2 is YYREEE (reference sequence). This CDR3 has 15 residues. The variable domain in full, completed from reference TRBV5-4 and TRBJ2-2, reads ETGVTQSPTHLIKTRGQQVTLRCSSQSGHNTVSWYQQALGQGPQFIFQYYREEENGRGNFPPRFSGLQFPNYSSELNVNALELDDSALYLCASSQRTSGTGELFFGEGSRLTVL.

This clone was detected a few times. A far bigger clonotype differs at one base, so this is likely a read error. The CDR3 extends 3 residues past the end of the read, so its final part is completed from the germline J gene. This rearrangement joins TRBV20-1 to TRBJ2-5; 7 bases are a match to TRBD2. The trim removed 3 bases at V and 4 bases at J, leaving 8 bases unmatched. The CDR3 totals 14 residues. Looked up from germline, CDR1 is DFQATT and CDR2 is SNEGSKA (reference sequence). The CDR3: CSASPPASGETQYF. The sequenced CDR3 bases are TGCAGTGCTAGCCCCCCGGCTAGCGGAGAGACC.